These T cell receptor beta chains were read from a single sample in a study of neurological immune-mediated disorders. TCRdb redid the calling of the 5' RACE reads with MiXCR, one entry per CDR3 protein. The sample includes 55,000 or so distinct CDR3 sequences, over 3.5% of them seen just once. The sample comprised CD4+ T cells from blood. These receptors all stem from a woman between 35 and 50 years old with multiple sclerosis. Each CDR3 is given with its conserved first and last residue. D genes are given only for firm matches. Only some rows state a clone size, as once, few, many or a class for expanded clones.

j_call | clone_size | v_call | d_call | cdr3_aa | cdr3_nt
TRBJ1-5 | many | TRBV5-5 | . | CASSQGFSTNQPQHF | TGTGCCAGCAGCCAGGGGTTTTCAACTAATCAGCCCCAGCATTTT
TRBJ2-7 | many | TRBV2 | . | CASGDYEQYF | TGTGCCAGCGGGGACTACGAGCAGTACTTC
TRBJ2-3 | many | TRBV7-2 | . | CASSLWWTDTQYF | TGTGCCAGCAGCTTATGGTGGACAGATACGCAGTATTTT
TRBJ2-1 | . | TRBV12-3/TRBV12-4 | TRBD2 | CASTFLTSGDNEQFF | TGTGCCAGCACATTTCTGACTAGCGGGGACAATGAGCAGTTCTTC
TRBJ2-2 | many | TRBV20-1 | . | CSAGGRFPGELFF | TGCAGTGCTGGCGGCAGGTTCCCCGGGGAGCTGTTTTTT
TRBJ2-1 | many | TRBV10-3 | TRBD2 | CASTGTSVSNEQFF | TGTGCCAGTACCGGGACTAGCGTCTCCAATGAGCAGTTCTTC
TRBJ2-7 | many | TRBV20-1 | . | CSASPGLRSSVIYEQYF | TGCAGTGCTAGCCCGGGCCTCAGGTCGTCCGTTATCTACGAGCAGTACTTC
TRBJ1-3 | many | TRBV11-2 | . | CASSSGSFTTIYF | TGTGCCAGCAGCTCTGGATCCTTCACCACCATATATTTT
TRBJ1-2 | many | TRBV20-1 | . | CSAPPGGANYGYTF | TGCAGTGCTCCCCCGGGGGGCGCGAACTATGGCTACACCTTC
TRBJ1-2 | many | TRBV2 | . | CASSEALGYYGYTF | TGTGCCAGCAGTGAAGCGCTTGGGTACTATGGCTACACCTTC
TRBJ1-6 | many | TRBV5-5 | . | CASSQVDRRIDSPLHF | TGTGCCAGCAGCCAAGTCGACAGGCGAATTGATTCACCCCTCCACTTT
TRBJ2-2 | many | TRBV5-1 | . | CASSFGPGGELFF | TGCGCCAGCAGCTTCGGACCGGGCGGGGAGCTGTTTTTT
TRBJ2-3 | many | TRBV18 | . | CASSPPSLPDTQYF | TGTGCCAGCTCACCACCTTCGCTCCCAGATACGCAGTATTTT
TRBJ1-1 | many | TRBV6-5 | . | CASSYSRGTAFF | TGTGCCAGCAGTTACTCGCGAGGGACAGCTTTCTTT
TRBJ2-1 | many | TRBV3-1 | . | CASSQGDSHNEQFF | TGTGCCAGCAGCCAAGGGGACTCACACAATGAGCAGTTCTTC
TRBJ2-2 | many | TRBV5-1 | . | CASSLWQDTGELFF | TGCGCCAGCAGCTTATGGCAGGACACCGGGGAGCTGTTTTTT
TRBJ1-5 | many | TRBV6-5 | . | CASRGTGRGTQHF | TGTGCCAGCAGGGGCACGGGTCGAGGGACCCAGCATTTT
TRBJ2-3 | many | TRBV7-6 | . | CASSLHQGSDTQYF | TGTGCCAGCAGCTTACACCAGGGTTCAGATACGCAGTATTTT
TRBJ2-7 | . | TRBV7-9 | . | CASSLAQGGLYF | TGTGCCAGCAGCTTAGCGCAGGGGGGGCTGTACTTC
TRBJ2-1 | many | TRBV4-2 | TRBD2 | CASSQDASGDELNEQFF | TGTGCCAGCAGCCAAGATGCTAGCGGGGATGAACTCAATGAGCAGTTCTTC
TRBJ1-1 | many | TRBV5-1 | . | CASRLNTEAFF | TGCGCCAGCAGGCTGAACACTGAAGCTTTCTTT
TRBJ2-1 | many | TRBV27 | TRBD1 | CASRRDRQGSYNEQFF | TGTGCCAGCAGACGGGACAGACAGGGCTCCTACAATGAGCAGTTCTTC
TRBJ1-1 | many | TRBV7-9 | . | CASSSDQKDTEAFF | TGTGCCAGCAGCTCGGACCAGAAGGACACTGAAGCTTTCTTT
TRBJ2-6 | many | TRBV7-3 | . | CASSPDGSGANVLTF | TGTGCCAGCAGTCCCGACGGCTCTGGGGCCAACGTCCTGACTTTC
TRBJ2-1 | many | TRBV5-1 | TRBD2 | CASSLGGGGPSNEQFF | TGCGCCAGCAGCTTGGGAGGCGGGGGGCCATCGAATGAGCAGTTCTTC
TRBJ2-5 | many | TRBV7-2 | TRBD2 | CASSLAQGLATSSQYF | TGTGCCAGCAGCTTAGCACAGGGACTAGCTACCAGCTCCCAGTACTTC
TRBJ2-2 | many | TRBV7-9 | . | CASSPRDRTRRAGELFF | .
TRBJ2-1 | many | TRBV7-9 | . | CASSSGGAQFF | TGTGCCAGCAGCTCTGGGGGGGCGCAGTTCTTC
TRBJ2-3 | many | TRBV20-1 | TRBD2 | CSATGLVKADTQYF | TGCAGTGCTACCGGACTAGTAAAGGCAGATACGCAGTATTTT
TRBJ2-1 | many | TRBV20-1 | . | CSARDPSGGSYNEQFF | TGCAGTGCTAGAGATCCTTCTGGGGGTTCCTACAATGAGCAGTTCTTC
TRBJ2-2 | once | TRBV4-2 | . | CASSQRNHGTGELFF | TGTGCCAGCAGCCAGAGGAACCACGGGACCGGGGAGCTGTTTTTT
TRBJ2-7 | . | TRBV7-8 | . | CASSPWGHEQYF | TGTGCCAGCAGCCCGTGGGGTCACGAGCAGTACTTC
TRBJ1-1 | many | TRBV6-1 | . | CASSVSDSEAFF | TGTGCCAGCAGTGTTTCAGATTCGGAAGCTTTCTTT
TRBJ1-5 | many | TRBV3-1 | TRBD1 | CASSQGGIFRGRNQPQHF | TGTGCCAGCAGCCAAGGAGGGATTTTCAGGGGGCGGAATCAGCCCCAGCATTTT
TRBJ2-3 | many | TRBV7-9 | TRBD2 | CASSLGGTTSTDTQYF | TGTGCCAGCAGCTTAGGAGGGACTACAAGCACAGATACGCAGTATTTT
TRBJ1-2 | many | TRBV7-6 | . | CASSLIEGVIPGPRFGYTF | TGTGCCAGCAGCTTAATCGAAGGCGTCATACCGGGACCCCGTTTTGGCTACACCTTC
TRBJ1-6 | many | TRBV19 | TRBD1 | CASSIPGTGDNSPLHF | TGTGCCAGTAGTATCCCTGGGACAGGGGACAATTCACCCCTCCACTTT
TRBJ2-3 | . | TRBV6-2/TRBV6-3 | TRBD2 | CASSYSLDLPGLASTDTQYF | TGTGCCAGCAGTTACTCACTCGACCTCCCCGGACTAGCGAGCACAGATACGCAGTATTTT
TRBJ1-2 | many | TRBV20-1 | TRBD1 | CSADKGADYGYTF | TGCAGTGCTGACAAGGGGGCGGACTATGGCTACACCTTC
TRBJ2-7 | many | TRBV12-3/TRBV12-4 | TRBD1 | CASRQGWGNEQYF | TGTGCCAGCAGACAGGGGTGGGGCAACGAGCAGTACTTC
TRBJ2-3 | many | TRBV7-8 | TRBD2 | CASTLSGGATDTQYF | TGTGCCAGCACCCTTAGCGGGGGGGCCACAGATACGCAGTATTTT
TRBJ1-1 | many | TRBV5-1 | . | CASSIQGSTEAFF | TGCGCCAGCAGCATTCAGGGGAGCACTGAAGCTTTCTTT
TRBJ2-7 | many | TRBV5-1 | TRBD1 | CASSSYRGINYEQYF | TGCGCCAGCAGCTCTTACAGGGGAATTAACTACGAGCAGTACTTC
TRBJ2-7 | many | TRBV15 | . | CATSIAPWSYEQYF | TGTGCCACCAGCATTGCGCCTTGGTCCTACGAGCAGTACTTC
TRBJ2-1 | many | TRBV7-9 | TRBD2 | CASSYRASGGYNEQFF | TGTGCCAGCAGCTATAGGGCCAGCGGGGGCTACAATGAGCAGTTCTTC
TRBJ2-3 | many | TRBV11-2 | . | CASSLDQTDTQYF | TGTGCCAGCAGCTTAGATCAGACAGATACGCAGTATTTT
TRBJ2-1 | many | TRBV5-1 | . | CASSLTGIYNEQFF | TGCGCCAGCAGCTTGACCGGGATTTACAATGAGCAGTTCTTC
TRBJ1-1 | many | TRBV4-1 | . | CASSQDVNTEAFF | TGCGCCAGCAGCCAAGATGTTAACACTGAAGCTTTCTTT
TRBJ2-5 | many | TRBV9 | . | CASSVDTGRQETQYF | TGTGCCAGCAGCGTAGATACAGGGAGACAAGAGACCCAGTACTTC
TRBJ2-1 | few | TRBV7-2 | TRBD2 | CASSQSGGTLSEQFF | TGTGCCAGCAGCCAAAGCGGGGGGACCCTAAGTGAGCAGTTCTTC
TRBJ2-2 | many | TRBV5-1 | . | CASRGAILNTGELFF | TGCGCCAGCAGGGGGGCCATCTTGAACACCGGGGAGCTGTTTTTT
TRBJ1-6 | many | TRBV20-1 | TRBD1 | CSASDQGVLGVSPLHF | TGCAGTGCTAGTGACCAGGGGGTTCTAGGAGTTTCACCCCTCCACTTT
TRBJ1-2 | . | TRBV19 | . | CASSVPGTIYGYTF | TGTGCCAGTAGCGTTCCGGGGACAATTTATGGCTACACCTTC
TRBJ2-7 | many | TRBV5-1 | . | CASSLELTTYEQYF | TGCGCCAGCAGCTTGGAACTAACTACCTACGAGCAGTACTTC
TRBJ1-2 | many | TRBV4-2 | . | CASSRTARDGYTF | TGTGCCAGCAGCCGGACAGCCAGAGATGGCTACACCTTC